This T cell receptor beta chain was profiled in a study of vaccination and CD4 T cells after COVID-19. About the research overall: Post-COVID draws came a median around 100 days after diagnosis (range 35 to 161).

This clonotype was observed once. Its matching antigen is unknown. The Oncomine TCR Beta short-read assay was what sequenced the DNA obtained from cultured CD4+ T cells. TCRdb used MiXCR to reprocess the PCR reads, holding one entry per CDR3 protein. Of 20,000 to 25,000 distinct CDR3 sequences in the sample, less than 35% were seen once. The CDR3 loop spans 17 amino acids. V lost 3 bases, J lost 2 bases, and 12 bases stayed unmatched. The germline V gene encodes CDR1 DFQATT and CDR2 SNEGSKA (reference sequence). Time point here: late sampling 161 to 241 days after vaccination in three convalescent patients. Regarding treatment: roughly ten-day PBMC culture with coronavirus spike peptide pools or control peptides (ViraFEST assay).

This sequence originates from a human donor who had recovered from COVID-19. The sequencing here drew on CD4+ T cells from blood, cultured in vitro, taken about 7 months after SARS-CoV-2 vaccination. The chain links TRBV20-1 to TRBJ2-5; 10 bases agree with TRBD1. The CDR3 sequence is CSASWTGGILGQETQYF. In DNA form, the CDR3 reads TGCAGTGCTAGTTGGACAGGGGGTATTCTAGGGCAAGAGACCCAGTACTTC.